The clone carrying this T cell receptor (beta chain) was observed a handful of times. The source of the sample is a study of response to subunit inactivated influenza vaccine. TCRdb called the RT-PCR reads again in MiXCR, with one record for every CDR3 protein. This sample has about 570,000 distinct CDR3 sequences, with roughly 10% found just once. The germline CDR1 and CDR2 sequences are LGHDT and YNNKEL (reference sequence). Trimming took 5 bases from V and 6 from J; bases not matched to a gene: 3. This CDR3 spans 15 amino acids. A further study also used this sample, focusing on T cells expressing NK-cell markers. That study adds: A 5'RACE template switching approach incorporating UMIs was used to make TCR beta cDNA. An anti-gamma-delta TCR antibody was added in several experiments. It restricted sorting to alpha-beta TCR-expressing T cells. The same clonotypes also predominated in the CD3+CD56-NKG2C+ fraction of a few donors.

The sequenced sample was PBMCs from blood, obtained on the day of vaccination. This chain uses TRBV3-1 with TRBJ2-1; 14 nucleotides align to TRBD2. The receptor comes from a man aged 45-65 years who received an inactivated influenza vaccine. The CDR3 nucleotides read TGTGCCAGCAGCGAGACTAGCGGGAGGGCCAATGAGCAGTTCTTC. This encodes CASSETSGRANEQFF.